Given below is one T cell receptor beta chain in context. Its target is not known. This entry comes from a study of cytomegalovirus exposure and HLA in healthy donors. Germline-derived CDR1 and CDR2 are MNHEY and SMNVEV (reference sequence). This CDR3 is built from 15 residues. With 5 bases clipped from V and 7 bases from J, the junction kept 6 bases outside the gene matches. Overall study findings and caveats: According to an earlier analysis, most TCR beta V segments yielded productive rearrangements about 87% or about 30% of the time.

The PCR was carried out with 60 Vbeta primers and 13 Jbeta primers. Sequencing was performed with immunoSEQ multiplex PCR; in TCRdb, only in-frame clones are kept and a portion is missing. The sample table includes around 110,000 clones. This receptor was obtained from a man younger than 45 in good health and CMV-seronegative. The specimen was PBMCs. V is TRBV27 and J is TRBJ1-6, with TRBD1 identical over 9 bases. The CDR3 sequence: CASSPRDRANSPLHF. CDR3 nucleotide sequence: TGTGCCAGCAGTCCGCGGGACAGGGCGAATTCACCCCTCCACTTT.